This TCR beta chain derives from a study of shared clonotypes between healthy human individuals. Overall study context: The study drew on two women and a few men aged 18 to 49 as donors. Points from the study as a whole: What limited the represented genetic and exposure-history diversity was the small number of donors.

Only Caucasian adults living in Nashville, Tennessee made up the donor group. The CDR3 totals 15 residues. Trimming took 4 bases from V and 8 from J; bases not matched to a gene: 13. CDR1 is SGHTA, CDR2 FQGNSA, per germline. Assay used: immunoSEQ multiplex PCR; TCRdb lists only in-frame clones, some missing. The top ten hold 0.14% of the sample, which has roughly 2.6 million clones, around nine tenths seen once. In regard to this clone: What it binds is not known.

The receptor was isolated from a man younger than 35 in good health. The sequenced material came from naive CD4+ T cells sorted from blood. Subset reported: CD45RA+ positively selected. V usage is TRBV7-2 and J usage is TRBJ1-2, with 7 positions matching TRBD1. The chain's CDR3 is CASSSGQASLSGYTF. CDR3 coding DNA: TGTGCCAGCAGCTCAGGACAGGCATCGCTTTCGGGCTACACCTTC.